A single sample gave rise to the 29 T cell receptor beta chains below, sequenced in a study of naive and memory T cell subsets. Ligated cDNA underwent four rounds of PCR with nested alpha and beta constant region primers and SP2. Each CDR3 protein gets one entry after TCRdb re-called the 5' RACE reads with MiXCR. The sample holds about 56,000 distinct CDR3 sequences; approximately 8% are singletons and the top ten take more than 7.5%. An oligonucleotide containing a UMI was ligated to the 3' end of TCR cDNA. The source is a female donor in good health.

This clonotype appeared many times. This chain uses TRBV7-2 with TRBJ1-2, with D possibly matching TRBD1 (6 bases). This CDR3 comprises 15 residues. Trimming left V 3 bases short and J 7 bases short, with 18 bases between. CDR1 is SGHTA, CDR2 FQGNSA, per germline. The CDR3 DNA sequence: TGTGCCAGCAGCTTGAGCGGAGCTGCGGGGGCTGGCTACACCTTC. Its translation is CASSLSGAAGAGYTF. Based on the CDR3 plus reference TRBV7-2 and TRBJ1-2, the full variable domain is GAGVSQSPSNKVTEKGKDVELRCDPISGHTALYWYRQSLGQGLEFLIYFQGNSAPDKSGLPSDRFSAERTGGSVSTLTIQRTQQEDSAVYLCASSLSGAAGAGYTFGSGTRLTVV.

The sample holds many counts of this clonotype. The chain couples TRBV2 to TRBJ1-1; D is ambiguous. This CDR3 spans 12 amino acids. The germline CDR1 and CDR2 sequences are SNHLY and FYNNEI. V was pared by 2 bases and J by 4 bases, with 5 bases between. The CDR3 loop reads CASSETATEAFF. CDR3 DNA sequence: TGTGCCAGCAGTGAAACGGCCACTGAAGCTTTCTTT.

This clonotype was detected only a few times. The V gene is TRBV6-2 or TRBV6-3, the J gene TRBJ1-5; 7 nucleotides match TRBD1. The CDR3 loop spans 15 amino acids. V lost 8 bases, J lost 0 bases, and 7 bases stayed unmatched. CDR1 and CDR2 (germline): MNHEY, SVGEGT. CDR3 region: CASHPGQYSNQPQHF. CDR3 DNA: TGTGCCAGCCATCCGGGACAGTATAGCAATCAGCCCCAGCATTTT.

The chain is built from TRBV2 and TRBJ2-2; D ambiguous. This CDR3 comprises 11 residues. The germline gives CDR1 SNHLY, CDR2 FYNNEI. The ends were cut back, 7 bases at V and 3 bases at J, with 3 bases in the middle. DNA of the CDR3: TGTGCCAGCATGTACACCGGGGAGCTGTTTTTT. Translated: CASMYTGELFF.

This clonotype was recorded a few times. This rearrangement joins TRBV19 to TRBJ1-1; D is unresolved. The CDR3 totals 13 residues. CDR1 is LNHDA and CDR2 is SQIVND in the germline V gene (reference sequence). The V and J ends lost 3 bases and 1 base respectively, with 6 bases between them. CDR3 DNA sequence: TGTGCCAGTAGTATCCGGGGGAACACTGAAGCTTTCTTT. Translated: CASSIRGNTEAFF.

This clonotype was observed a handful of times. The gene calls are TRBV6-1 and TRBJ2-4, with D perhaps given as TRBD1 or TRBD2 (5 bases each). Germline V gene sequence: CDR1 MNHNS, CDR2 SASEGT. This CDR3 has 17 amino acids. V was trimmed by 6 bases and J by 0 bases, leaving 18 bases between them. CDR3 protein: CASRSLPGPRAKNIQYF. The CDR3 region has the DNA TGTGCCAGCAGATCATTACCGGGACCCCGAGCCAAAAACATTCAGTACTTC.

Here the CDR3 DNA reads TGTGCCAGCAGCCCTCATGACCGGGGAGGCAAGCAGTTCTTC. The encoded protein is CASSPHDRGGKQFF. V gene TRBV3-1 combines with J gene TRBJ2-1, with D possibly matching TRBD2 (6 bases). This CDR3 contains 14 residues. In germline, CDR1 is LGHDT, CDR2 YNNKEL (reference sequence). Deletions cut 4 bases from V and 11 bases from J, with 18 bases between.

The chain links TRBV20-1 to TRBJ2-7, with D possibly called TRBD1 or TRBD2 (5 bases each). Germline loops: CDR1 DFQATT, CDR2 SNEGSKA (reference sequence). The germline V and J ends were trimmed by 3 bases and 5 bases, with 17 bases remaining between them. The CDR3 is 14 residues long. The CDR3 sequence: CSARVPGGTHEQYF. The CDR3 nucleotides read TGCAGTGCTAGGGTCCCTGGGGGAACCCACGAGCAGTACTTC.

CDR3 in amino acids: CASSQGDTQYF. CDR3 nucleotides: TGTGCCAGCAGCCAGGGGGATACGCAGTATTTT. The V gene is TRBV7-9, the J gene TRBJ2-3; D is possibly TRBD1 (6 bases). This CDR3 spans 11 amino acids. Germline loops: CDR1 SEHNR, CDR2 FQNEAQ (reference sequence). V lost 5 bases and J lost 6, with 6 bases in between.

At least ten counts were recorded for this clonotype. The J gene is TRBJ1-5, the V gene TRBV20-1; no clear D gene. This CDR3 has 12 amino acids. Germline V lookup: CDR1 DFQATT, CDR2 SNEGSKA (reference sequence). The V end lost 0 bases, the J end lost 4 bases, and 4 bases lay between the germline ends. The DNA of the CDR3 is TGCAGTGCTAGAGATCAAAATCAGCCCCAGCATTTT. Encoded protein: CSARDQNQPQHF.

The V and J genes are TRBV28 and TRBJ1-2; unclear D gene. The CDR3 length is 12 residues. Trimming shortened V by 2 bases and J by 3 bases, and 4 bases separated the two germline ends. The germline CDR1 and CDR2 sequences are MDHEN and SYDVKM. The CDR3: CASSLRDYGYTF. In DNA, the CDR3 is TGTGCCAGCAGTTTACGGGACTATGGCTACACCTTC.

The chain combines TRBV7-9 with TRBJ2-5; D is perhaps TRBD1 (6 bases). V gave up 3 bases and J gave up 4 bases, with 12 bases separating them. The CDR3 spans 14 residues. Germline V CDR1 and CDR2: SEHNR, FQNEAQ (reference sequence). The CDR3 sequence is CASSFSGARETQYF. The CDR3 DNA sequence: TGTGCCAGCAGCTTTTCAGGGGCAAGAGAGACCCAGTACTTC.

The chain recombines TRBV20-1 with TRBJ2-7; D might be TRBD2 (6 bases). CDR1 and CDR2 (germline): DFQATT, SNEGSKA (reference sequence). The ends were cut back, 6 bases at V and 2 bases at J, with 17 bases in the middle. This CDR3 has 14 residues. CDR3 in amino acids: CSAEPTGGTYEQYF. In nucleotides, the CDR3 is TGCAGTGCCGAACCGACTGGGGGGACCTACGAGCAGTACTTC.

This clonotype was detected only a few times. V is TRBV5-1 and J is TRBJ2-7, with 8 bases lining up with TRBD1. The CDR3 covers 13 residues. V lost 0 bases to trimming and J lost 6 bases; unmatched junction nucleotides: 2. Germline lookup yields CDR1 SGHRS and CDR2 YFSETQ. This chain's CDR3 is CASSLADRAEQYF. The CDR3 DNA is TGCGCCAGCAGCTTGGCGGACAGGGCCGAGCAGTACTTC.

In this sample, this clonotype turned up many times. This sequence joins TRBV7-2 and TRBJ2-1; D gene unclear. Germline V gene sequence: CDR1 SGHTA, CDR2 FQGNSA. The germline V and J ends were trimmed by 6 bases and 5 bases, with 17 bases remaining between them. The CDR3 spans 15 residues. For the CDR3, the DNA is TGTGCCAGCAGAGGTCCAGGTGGAAGGGACAATGAGCAGTTCTTC. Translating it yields CASRGPGGRDNEQFF.

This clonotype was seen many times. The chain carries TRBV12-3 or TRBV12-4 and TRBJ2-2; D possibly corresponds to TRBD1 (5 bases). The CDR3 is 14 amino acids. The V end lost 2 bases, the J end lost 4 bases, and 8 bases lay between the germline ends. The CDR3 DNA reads TGTGCCAGCAGTTTAAGGGGCGGCACCGGGGAGCTGTTTTTT. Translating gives CASSLRGGTGELFF.

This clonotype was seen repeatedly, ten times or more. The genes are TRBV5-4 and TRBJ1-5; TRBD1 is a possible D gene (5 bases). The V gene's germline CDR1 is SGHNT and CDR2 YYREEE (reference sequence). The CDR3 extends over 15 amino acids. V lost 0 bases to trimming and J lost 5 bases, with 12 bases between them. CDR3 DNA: TGTGCCAGCAGCTTGGGGTTGGGACCCGATCAGCCCCAGCATTTT. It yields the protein CASSLGLGPDQPQHF.

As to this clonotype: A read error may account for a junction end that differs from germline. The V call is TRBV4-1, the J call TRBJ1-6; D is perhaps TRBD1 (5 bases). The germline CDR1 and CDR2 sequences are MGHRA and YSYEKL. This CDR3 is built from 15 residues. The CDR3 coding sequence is TGCGCCAGCAGCCTTGATGGCAGGGCGAATTCAGCCCTCCACTTT. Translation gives CASSLDGRANSALHF.

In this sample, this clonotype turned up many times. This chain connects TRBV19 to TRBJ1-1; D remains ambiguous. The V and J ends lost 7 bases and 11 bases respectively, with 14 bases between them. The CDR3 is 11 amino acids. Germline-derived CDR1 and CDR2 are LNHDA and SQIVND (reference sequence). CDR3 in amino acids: CASTERRIAFF. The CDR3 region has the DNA TGTGCCAGTACCGAACGCAGAATCGCTTTCTTT.

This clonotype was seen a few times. CDR3 sequence reads: CASSELGTYRNKQFF. The DNA of the CDR3 is TGTGCCAGCAGTGAATTAGGCACTTACCGGAATAAGCAGTTCTTC. J is TRBJ2-1 and V is TRBV25-1; the D is unclear. This CDR3 is built from 15 residues. Trimming shortened V by 1 base and J by 11 bases, and 18 bases separated the two germline ends. Germline V gene sequence: CDR1 MGHDK, CDR2 SYGVNS.

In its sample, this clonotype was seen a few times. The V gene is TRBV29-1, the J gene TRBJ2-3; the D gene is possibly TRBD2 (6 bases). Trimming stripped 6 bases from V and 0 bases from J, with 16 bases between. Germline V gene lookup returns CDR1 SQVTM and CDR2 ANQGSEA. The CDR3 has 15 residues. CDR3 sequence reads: CSVLGGTSSTDTQYF. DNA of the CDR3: TGCAGCGTCCTCGGGGGTACCTCTAGCACAGATACGCAGTATTTT.

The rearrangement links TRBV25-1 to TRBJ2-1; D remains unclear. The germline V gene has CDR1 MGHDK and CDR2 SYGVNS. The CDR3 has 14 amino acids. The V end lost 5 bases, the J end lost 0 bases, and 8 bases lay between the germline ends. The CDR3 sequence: CASSKESSYNEQFF. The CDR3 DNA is TGTGCCAGCAGTAAAGAGAGCTCCTACAATGAGCAGTTCTTC.

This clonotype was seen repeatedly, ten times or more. CDR3 in DNA: TGCGCCAGCAGCCAAGTGGAGGGGAGCTCCTACGAGCAGTACTTC. This gives the protein CASSQVEGSSYEQYF. This sequence joins TRBV4-3 and TRBJ2-7, with D possibly being TRBD2 (6 bases). CDR3 length: 15 amino acids. CDR1 and CDR2 (germline): LGHNA, YSLEER. With 1 base removed from V and 0 bases from J, the gap between germline ends came to 10 bases.

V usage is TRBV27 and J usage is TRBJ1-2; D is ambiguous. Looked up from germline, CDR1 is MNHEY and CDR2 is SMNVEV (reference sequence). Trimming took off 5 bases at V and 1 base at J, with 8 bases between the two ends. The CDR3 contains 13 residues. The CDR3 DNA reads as TGTGCCAGCAGTCTCCAGAGTAACTATGGCTACACCTTC. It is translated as CASSLQSNYGYTF.

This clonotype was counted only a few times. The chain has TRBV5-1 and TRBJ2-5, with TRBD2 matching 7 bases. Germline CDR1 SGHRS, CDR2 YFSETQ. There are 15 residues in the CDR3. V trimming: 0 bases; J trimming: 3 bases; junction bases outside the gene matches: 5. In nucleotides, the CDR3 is TGCGCCAGCAGCTTGGCGGGGCTAGCGGAAGAGACCCAGTACTTC. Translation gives CASSLAGLAEETQYF.

The CDR3, as DNA: TGTGCCAGCAGTTACTCGGATTGGCGACAGCCCCAGCATTTT. Amino acid sequence: CASSYSDWRQPQHF. J is TRBJ1-5 and V is TRBV6-2 or TRBV6-3; D remains unclear. V was pared by 0 bases and J by 7 bases, with 10 bases between. Per germline, CDR1 MNHEY and CDR2 SVGEGT. The CDR3 loop spans 14 amino acids.

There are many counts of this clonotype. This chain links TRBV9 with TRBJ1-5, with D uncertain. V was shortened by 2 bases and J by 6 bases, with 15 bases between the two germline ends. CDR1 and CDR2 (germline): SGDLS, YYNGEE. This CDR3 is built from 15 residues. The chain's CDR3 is CASSVNGLLGQPQHF. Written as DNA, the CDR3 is TGTGCCAGCAGCGTCAACGGACTCCTCGGTCAGCCCCAGCATTTT.

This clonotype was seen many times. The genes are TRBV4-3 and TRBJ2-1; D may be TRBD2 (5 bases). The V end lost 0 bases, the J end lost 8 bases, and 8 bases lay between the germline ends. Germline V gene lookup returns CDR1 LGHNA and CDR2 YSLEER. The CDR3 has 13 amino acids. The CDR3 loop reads CASSQDFGDEQFF. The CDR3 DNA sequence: TGCGCCAGCAGCCAAGATTTCGGGGATGAGCAGTTCTTC.

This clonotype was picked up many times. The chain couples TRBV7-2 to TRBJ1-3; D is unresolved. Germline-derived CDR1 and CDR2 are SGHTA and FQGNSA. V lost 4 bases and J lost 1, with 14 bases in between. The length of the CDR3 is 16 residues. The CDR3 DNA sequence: TGTGCCAGCAGCTCGATACGGGCGATTTCTGGAAACACCATATATTTT. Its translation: CASSSIRAISGNTIYF.